These 21 T cell receptor beta chains were sequenced from one sample in a study of CD8 T cells in Susac syndrome. Reverse transcription used about 0.45 to 1 ug RNA and random hexamers. Each CDR3 protein gets one entry after TCRdb re-called the immunoSEQ multiplex PCR reads with MiXCR. The repertoire holds about 25,000 distinct CDR3 sequences, with 85% to 95% as singletons. The sequencing sample was made of CD8+ T cells from PBMCs. Receptor source: a human donor in good health.

The chain recombines TRBV4-1 with TRBJ1-2; TRBD1 agrees at 9 bases. The length of the CDR3 is 16 residues. After removal of 5 bases from V and 8 bases from J, the junction contained 15 bases not matched to a gene. CDR1 and CDR2 (germline): MGHRA, YSYEKL. The CDR3: CASSFRPGTGLEGYTF. As DNA, the CDR3 is TGCGCCAGCAGCTTCCGCCCGGGGACAGGGTTGGAAGGCTACACCTTC.

The chain joins TRBV19 to TRBJ1-1, with 9 bases aligning to TRBD1. The germline V gene encodes CDR1 LNHDA and CDR2 SQIVND (reference sequence). V trimming: 5 bases; J trimming: 5 bases; junction bases outside the gene matches: 6. The CDR3 contains 14 residues. The CDR3 region has the DNA TGTGCCAGTAGTCCCGGACAGGGGATGACTGAAGCTTTCTTT. Its translation is CASSPGQGMTEAFF.

The rearrangement uses TRBV27 and TRBJ1-2; D is unclear. Germline V gene data show CDR1 as MNHEY and CDR2 as SMNVEV (reference sequence). V was clipped by 6 bases and J by 7 bases, with 24 bases between them. CDR3 length: 16 amino acids. The CDR3 nucleotides are TGTGCCAGCAGCCTATACCCTGAAGTGTTTATTGGTGGCTACACCTTC. This codes for CASSLYPEVFIGGYTF.

The CDR3 loop is CASSYDRVVYEQYF. The CDR3 DNA is TGTGCCAGCAGCTACGACAGGGTGGTATACGAGCAGTACTTC. J is TRBJ2-7 and V is TRBV7-2; 7 positions match TRBD1. The ends lost 4 bases at V and 4 bases at J; junction bases unmatched: 7. This CDR3 comprises 14 residues. In germline, CDR1 is SGHTA, CDR2 FQGNSA.

The chain employs TRBV6-1 and TRBJ1-2; no firm D call. In germline, CDR1 is MNHNS, CDR2 SASEGT. Trimming removed 2 bases at V and 2 bases at J, with 9 bases between. The CDR3 sequence is 14 residues long. The CDR3 nucleotides are TGTGCCAGCAGTGAACGGGTCAGAAACTATGGCTACACCTTC. Translation gives CASSERVRNYGYTF.

This clonotype appeared once. This chain connects TRBV11-2 to TRBJ2-7, with D hard to call. The CDR3 is 12 amino acids. The germline gives CDR1 SGHAT, CDR2 FQNNGV. Trimming took off 5 bases at V and 2 bases at J, with 7 bases between the two ends. CDR3 region: CASSPRPYEQYF. In DNA form, the CDR3 reads TGTGCCAGCAGCCCACGACCCTACGAGCAGTACTTC.

The chain employs TRBV12-3 or TRBV12-4 and TRBJ2-1; TRBD1 matches at 7 bases. The CDR3 runs 13 residues. V trimming: 5 bases; J trimming: 11 bases; junction bases outside the gene matches: 9. The CDR3 DNA reads as TGTGCCAGCAGTCCCACAATGACAGGGCAGCAGTTCTTC. It is translated as CASSPTMTGQQFF.

This sequence joins TRBV7-8 and TRBJ2-2; 7 nucleotides line up with TRBD1. This CDR3 is built from 15 residues. Losses at the gene ends were 0 bases for V and 8 bases for J; bases not matched to a gene: 6. Germline CDR1 SGHVS, CDR2 FQNEAQ. CDR3 bases: TGTGCCAGCAGCTTAGCCAGGGGGAGAGATGGGGAGCTGTTTTTT. This translates into CASSLARGRDGELFF. The full variable domain, in which reference TRBV7-8 and TRBJ2-2 provide the parts outside the CDR3, is GAGVSQSPRYKVAKRGQDVALRCDPISGHVSLFWYQQALGQGPEFLTYFQNEAQLDKSGLPSDRFFAERPEGSVSTLKIQRTQQEDSAVYLCASSLARGRDGELFFGEGSRLTVL.

This clonotype was detected a few times. The rearrangement uses TRBV11-2 and TRBJ1-1; no reliable D call. CDR3 length equals 15 residues. Trimming left V 5 bases short and J 4 bases short, with 17 bases between. Germline CDR1 SGHAT, CDR2 FQNNGV. The CDR3 region is CASSIPHGEGTEAFF. The CDR3 DNA reads as TGTGCCAGCAGCATACCCCATGGGGAGGGCACTGAAGCTTTCTTT.

The chain recombines TRBV12-3 or TRBV12-4 with TRBJ2-1; D is possibly TRBD2 (6 bases). V was clipped by 3 bases and J by 9 bases, with 12 bases between them. The CDR3 sequence is 13 residues long. The CDR3 spells CASSFGGSIEQFF. The DNA of the CDR3 is TGTGCCAGCAGTTTTGGGGGGTCGATTGAGCAGTTCTTC.

The rearrangement joins TRBV29-1 to TRBJ2-2; a possible D gene is TRBD2 (5 bases). The germline CDR1 and CDR2 sequences are SQVTM and ANQGSEA. CDR3 length: 14 amino acids. V was pared by 5 bases and J by 3 bases, with 13 bases between. The CDR3 coding sequence is TGCAGCGTTTTAGAGGGTCCGTACACCGGGGAGCTGTTTTTT. Its translation: CSVLEGPYTGELFF.

V and J are TRBV11-3 and TRBJ1-1; D might be TRBD1 (6 bases). This CDR3 comprises 15 residues. Germline assignment: CDR1 SGHNT and CDR2 YENEEA. Trimming left V 5 bases short and J 3 bases short, with 16 bases between. The CDR3 region has the DNA TGTGCCAGCAGCAAAACAGGGATTGGGGACACTGAAGCTTTCTTT. Amino acids: CASSKTGIGDTEAFF.

The chain employs TRBV7-2 and TRBJ1-1; D is ambiguous. With 5 bases removed from V and 2 bases from J, the gap between germline ends came to 9 bases. The CDR3 has 13 amino acids. Germline-derived CDR1 and CDR2 are SGHTA and FQGNSA. The CDR3 region is CASSRSFNTEAFF. The CDR3 DNA is TGTGCCAGCAGCCGCAGTTTTAACACTGAAGCTTTCTTT.

The chain couples TRBV15 to TRBJ1-1; D remains unclear. The V and J ends lost 0 bases and 0 bases respectively, with 14 bases between them. Germline values: CDR1 LNHNV, CDR2 YYDKDF (reference sequence). The length of the CDR3 is 17 residues. The CDR3 loop is CATSRDLGASMNTEAFF. The CDR3 region has the DNA TGTGCCACCAGCAGAGATCTGGGAGCCAGTATGAACACTGAAGCTTTCTTT.

This sequence joins TRBV20-1 and TRBJ1-2, with D unresolved. The CDR3 length is 15 residues. The V and J ends lost 7 bases and 3 bases respectively, with 21 bases between them. CDR1 is DFQATT and CDR2 is SNEGSKA in the germline V gene (reference sequence). CDR3 protein: CSVPPRGVRDYGYTF. The DNA of the CDR3 is TGCAGTGTACCCCCCCGTGGGGTAAGGGACTATGGCTACACCTTC.

The V call is TRBV5-6, the J call TRBJ2-7, with D perhaps TRBD2 (5 bases). Trimming removed 3 bases from V and 5 bases from J, with 12 bases in between. The CDR3 has 13 residues. Germline CDR1 is SGHDT and CDR2 is YYEEEE. The CDR3 protein is CASSWGSGDEQYF. CDR3 coding DNA: TGTGCCAGCAGCTGGGGTTCCGGGGACGAGCAGTACTTC.

J is TRBJ2-3 and V is TRBV20-1; 14 bases are shared with TRBD2. The J segment lost 1 base and the V segment lost 3 bases, leaving 12 bases of the junction unmatched. The CDR3 contains 19 residues. Germline lookup yields CDR1 DFQATT and CDR2 SNEGSKA (reference sequence). CDR3 nucleotides: TGCAGTGCTAGGGGGGGACTAGCGGGGGCCATCTTAGGCACAGATACGCAGTATTTT. Translation gives CSARGGLAGAILGTDTQYF.

The V gene is TRBV3-1, the J gene TRBJ1-1; D may be TRBD1 (6 bases). V lost 1 base to trimming and J lost 5 bases, with 11 bases between them. CDR3 length equals 14 residues. CDR1 LGHDT and CDR2 YNNKEL come from the germline V gene (reference sequence). CDR3 region: CASSQVPGATEAFF. CDR3 in DNA: TGTGCCAGCAGCCAAGTACCAGGGGCGACTGAAGCTTTCTTT. Filled out from reference TRBV3-1 and TRBJ1-1, the complete variable domain reads DTAVSQTPKYLVTQMGNDKSIKCEQNLGHDTMYWYKQDSKKFLKIMFSYNNKELIINETVPNRFSPKSPDKAHLNLHINSLELGDSAVYFCASSQVPGATEAFFGQGTRLTVV.

The rearrangement links TRBV12-3 or TRBV12-4 to TRBJ1-5; no firm D call. The germline V and J ends were trimmed by 5 bases and 0 bases, with 8 bases remaining between them. The CDR3 length is 14 residues. The CDR3 DNA reads TGTGCCAGCAGTCAAGGCTTTAGCAATCAGCCCCAGCATTTT. Protein product: CASSQGFSNQPQHF.

J is TRBJ2-5 and V is TRBV7-8; TRBD2 is a possible D gene (6 bases). This CDR3 is built from 14 residues. The V end was cut by 1 base, the J end by 5 bases, with 11 bases between. CDR1 and CDR2 (germline): SGHVS, FQNEAQ. CDR3 sequence: CASSLVEGWETQYF. The CDR3 region has the DNA TGTGCCAGCAGCTTAGTGGAGGGATGGGAGACCCAGTACTTC.

The J gene is TRBJ2-7, the V gene TRBV6-2 or TRBV6-3; TRBD1 might be the D (6 bases). This CDR3 is 17 amino acids long. Per germline, CDR1 MNHEY and CDR2 SVGEGT. V was shortened by 4 bases and J by 4 bases, with 23 bases between the two germline ends. CDR3 loop: CASSWDIELSYPYEQYF. In DNA, the CDR3 is TGTGCCAGCAGTTGGGACATTGAATTATCCTACCCGTACGAGCAGTACTTC.